The 17 T cell receptor beta chains reported below all come from one sample, sequenced in a study of human T cells and chemical hapten exposure. Documented time point: pre-sensitization, week 0. Treatment noted: therapeutic diphenylcyclopropenone sensitization with weekly scalp DPC. Extraction yielded total RNA from whole blood (unfractionated). Via MiXCR, TCRdb re-called the RACE reads, giving one row per CDR3 protein. Among some 49,000 distinct CDR3 sequences, 9.6% were seen once, and the ten largest hold 9.5% to 10%. The sample was whole blood, taken in connection with sensitization to the hapten diphenylcyclopropenone (DPC). The origin of the receptors is a woman in her twenties or thirties with alopecia areata. Some clones in this sample may be carry-over from other donors' samples.

This rearrangement joins TRBV19 to TRBJ2-5, with D perhaps TRBD2 (5 bases). Germline CDR1 and CDR2: LNHDA and SQIVND (reference sequence). The length of the CDR3 is 14 residues. The V end was cut by 0 bases, the J end by 5 bases, with 10 bases between. Here the CDR3 reads CASSIEPSSETQYF. In DNA, the CDR3 is TGTGCCAGTAGTATAGAGCCTAGCTCGGAGACCCAGTACTTC. The full variable domain, rest sourced from reference TRBV19 and TRBJ2-5, is DGGITQSPKYLFRKEGQNVTLSCEQNLNHDAMYWYRQDPGQGLRLIYYSQIVNDFQKGDIAEGYSVSREKKESFPLTVTSAQKNPTAFYLCASSIEPSSETQYFGPGTRLLVL.

The table lists this clonotype with a few counts. The chain recombines TRBV14 with TRBJ2-3; D unresolved. This CDR3 is 13 amino acids long. The germline V gene has CDR1 SGHDN and CDR2 FVKESK. Trimming shortened V by 0 bases and J by 8 bases, and 9 bases separated the two germline ends. CDR3 DNA: TGTGCCAGCAGCCAAGATGTGGGTTCTACGCAGTATTTT. Encoded protein: CASSQDVGSTQYF.

This clonotype was recorded a few times. In nucleotides, the CDR3 is TGTGCCAGCAGCCTTTCAATTTACGAGCAGTACTTC. Amino acid sequence: CASSLSIYEQYF. This chain joins TRBV28 and TRBJ2-7; D is undetermined. Trimming left V 6 bases short and J 4 bases short, with 10 bases between. Germline values: CDR1 MDHEN, CDR2 SYDVKM. The CDR3 runs to 12 residues.

The J gene is TRBJ2-3, the V gene TRBV6-6, with TRBD2 as a possible D gene (6 bases). CDR1 is MNHNY and CDR2 is SVGAGI in the germline V gene (reference sequence). Trimming removed 5 bases at V and 6 bases at J, with 27 bases between. The CDR3 totals 18 residues. The CDR3 loop is CASSTRLGGGAEVDTQYF. In DNA, the CDR3 is TGTGCCAGCAGTACCCGCCTCGGTGGCGGGGCTGAGGTGGATACGCAGTATTTT.

V gene TRBV28 combines with J gene TRBJ2-1, with D tentatively TRBD2 (6 bases). V was cut by 6 bases and J by 9 bases, with 12 bases left in between. CDR1 MDHEN and CDR2 SYDVKM come from the germline V gene. This CDR3 has 12 amino acids. The CDR3 bases are TGTGCCAGCAGCACCGGAGGGACTGAGCAGTTCTTC. Translation gives CASSTGGTEQFF.

V gene TRBV20-1 combines with J gene TRBJ1-6, with 7 nucleotides matching TRBD1. Germline values: CDR1 DFQATT, CDR2 SNEGSKA (reference sequence). This CDR3 region has 14 residues. V lost 6 bases, J lost 7 bases, and 9 bases stayed unmatched. In DNA form, the CDR3 reads TGCAGTGCACTGTCCGGGACAGACAATTCACCCCTCCACTTT. It specifies CSALSGTDNSPLHF.

This clonotype was observed many times. This chain joins TRBV4-1 and TRBJ1-1; D is unclear. Germline assignment: CDR1 MGHRA and CDR2 YSYEKL. This CDR3 is 16 amino acids long. V lost 0 bases and J lost 0, with 11 bases in between. CDR3 amino acids: CASSQDSGILNTEAFF. The CDR3 region has the DNA TGCGCCAGCAGCCAAGATTCCGGGATATTGAACACTGAAGCTTTCTTT.

There are a few counts of this clonotype. J is TRBJ1-4 and V is TRBV14; 9 bases line up with TRBD1. The CDR3 totals 21 residues. Germline trimming cut 0 bases from V and 0 bases from J; bases unmatched to any gene: 14. CDR1 is SGHDN and CDR2 is FVKESK in the germline V gene. CDR3 nucleotides: TGTGCCAGCAGCCAAGACACCGGGACAGGGCTCTACCCTTCAACTAATGAAAAACTGTTTTTT. This gives the protein CASSQDTGTGLYPSTNEKLFF.

This clonotype was seen more than once but under ten times. V is TRBV24-1 and J is TRBJ2-7; the D is unclear. CDR1 is KGHDR and CDR2 is SFDVKD in the germline V gene. This CDR3 comprises 14 residues. V gave up 5 bases and J gave up 0 bases, with 10 bases separating them. The CDR3 bases are TGTGCCACCAGTGCCGGCCGACTCTCCTACGAGCAGTACTTC. Encoded protein: CATSAGRLSYEQYF.

This clonotype was found many times. This chain connects TRBV6-2 or TRBV6-3 to TRBJ2-3, with 13 nucleotides matching TRBD2. Germline CDR1 is MNHEY and CDR2 is SVGEGT. V shed 7 bases and J 6 bases; nucleotides not matched to a gene: 7. The CDR3 spans 15 residues. The CDR3 protein is CASTLLAGGQDTQYF. The CDR3 DNA is TGTGCCAGCACCCTACTAGCGGGGGGGCAGGATACGCAGTATTTT.

Here the CDR3 reads CATSRDLGQENTEAFF. The CDR3 DNA follows: TGTGCCACCAGCAGAGATTTGGGGCAAGAGAACACTGAAGCTTTCTTT. This chain links TRBV15 with TRBJ1-1, with D tentatively TRBD1 (5 bases). This CDR3 region has 16 residues. Germline assignment: CDR1 LNHNV and CDR2 YYDKDF (reference sequence). The ends were cut back, 0 bases at V and 1 base at J, with 12 bases in the middle.

This clonotype has more than one count but fewer than ten. In DNA form, the CDR3 reads TGTGCCAGCAGTACACGGGACTCCGAAGGGGCAGATACGCAGTATTTT. Its translation: CASSTRDSEGADTQYF. V usage is TRBV6-6 and J usage is TRBJ2-3; tentative D call: TRBD2 (6 bases). Trimming removed 5 bases at V and 4 bases at J, with 19 bases between. This CDR3 contains 16 residues. The germline gives CDR1 MNHNY, CDR2 SVGAGI (reference sequence).

The chain combines TRBV5-1 with TRBJ1-6; 7 positions match TRBD1. J lost 7 bases, V lost 3 bases, and 10 bases had no gene match. This CDR3 has 16 amino acids. Germline CDR1 and CDR2: SGHRS and YFSETQ. CDR3 nucleotides: TGCGCCAGCAGCTATGGAACAGGGGTTGGAAATTCACCCCTCCACTTT. Translation gives CASSYGTGVGNSPLHF.

The rearrangement uses TRBV28 and TRBJ2-3, with 9 bases matching TRBD2. This CDR3 spans 15 amino acids. V lost 7 bases to trimming and J lost 2 bases; unmatched junction nucleotides: 7. The germline CDR1 and CDR2 sequences are MDHEN and SYDVKM. CDR3: CASTPTSGHTDTQYF. CDR3 coding DNA: TGTGCCAGCACCCCGACTAGCGGTCACACAGATACGCAGTATTTT.

V is TRBV12-3 or TRBV12-4 and J is TRBJ2-3; a weak D match, TRBD2 (6 bases). CDR3 length equals 18 residues. Trimming removed 3 bases from V and 1 base from J, with 20 bases in between. This CDR3 reads CASSFLSVSGAGTDTQYF. CDR3 coding DNA: TGTGCCAGCAGTTTCCTCTCCGTCTCGGGAGCGGGCACAGATACGCAGTATTTT.

The rearrangement joins TRBV28 to TRBJ2-5; D is possibly TRBD2 (6 bases). Per the germline V gene, CDR1 is MDHEN and CDR2 is SYDVKM. V was pared by 6 bases and J by 4 bases, with 21 bases between. CDR3 size: 16 residues. The CDR3 region has the DNA TGTGCCAGCAGCATCCCCGAGACTCCGGGGGTAGAGACCCAGTACTTC. The encoded protein is CASSIPETPGVETQYF.

The rearrangement links TRBV7-2 to TRBJ2-3; TRBD1 matches at 7 bases. The CDR3 is 15 amino acids. The germline V gene has CDR1 SGHTA and CDR2 FQGNSA. J was trimmed by 6 bases and V by 5 bases; bases with no gene match: 11. CDR3 residues: CASSPRDRLFDTQYF. CDR3 nucleotides: TGTGCCAGCAGCCCTCGGGACAGACTGTTTGATACGCAGTATTTT.